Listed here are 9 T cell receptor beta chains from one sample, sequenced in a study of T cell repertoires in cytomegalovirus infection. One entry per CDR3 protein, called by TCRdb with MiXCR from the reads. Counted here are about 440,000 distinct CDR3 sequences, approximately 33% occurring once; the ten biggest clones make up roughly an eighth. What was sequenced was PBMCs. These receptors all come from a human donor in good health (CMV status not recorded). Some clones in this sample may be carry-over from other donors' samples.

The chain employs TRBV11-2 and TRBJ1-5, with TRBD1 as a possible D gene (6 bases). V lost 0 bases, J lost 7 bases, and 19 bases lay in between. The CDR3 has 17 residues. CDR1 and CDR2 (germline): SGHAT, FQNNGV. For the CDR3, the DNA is TGTGCCAGCAGCTTAGATAGTAGGGGGGCAGGGAACCAGCCCCAGCATTTT. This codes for CASSLDSRGAGNQPQHF.

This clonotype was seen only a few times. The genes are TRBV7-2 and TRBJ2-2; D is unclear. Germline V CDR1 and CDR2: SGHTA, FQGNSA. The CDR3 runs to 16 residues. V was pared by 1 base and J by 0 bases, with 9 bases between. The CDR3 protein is CASSLGRVPNTGELFF. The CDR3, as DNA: TGTGCCAGCAGCTTAGGACGGGTTCCGAACACCGGGGAGCTGTTTTTT.

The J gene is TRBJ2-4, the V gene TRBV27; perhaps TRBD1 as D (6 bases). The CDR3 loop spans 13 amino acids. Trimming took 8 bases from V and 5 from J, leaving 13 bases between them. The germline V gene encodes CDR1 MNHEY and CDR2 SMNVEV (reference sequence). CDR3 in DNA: TGTGCCAGCGGAAACAGGGTCCAAAACATTCAGTACTTC. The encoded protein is CASGNRVQNIQYF.

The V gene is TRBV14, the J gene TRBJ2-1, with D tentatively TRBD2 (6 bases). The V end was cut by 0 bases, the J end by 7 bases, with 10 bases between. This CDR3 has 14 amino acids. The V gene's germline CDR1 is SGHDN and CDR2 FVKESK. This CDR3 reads CASSQDGLLNEQFF. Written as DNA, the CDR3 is TGTGCCAGCAGCCAAGACGGACTATTAAATGAGCAGTTCTTC.

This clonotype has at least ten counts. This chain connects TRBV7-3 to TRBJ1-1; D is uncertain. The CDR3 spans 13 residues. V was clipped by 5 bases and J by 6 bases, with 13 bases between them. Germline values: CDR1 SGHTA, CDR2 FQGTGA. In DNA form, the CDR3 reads TGTGCCAGCAGCCCCTCCCCTCCTGCTGAAGCTTTCTTT. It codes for CASSPSPPAEAFF.

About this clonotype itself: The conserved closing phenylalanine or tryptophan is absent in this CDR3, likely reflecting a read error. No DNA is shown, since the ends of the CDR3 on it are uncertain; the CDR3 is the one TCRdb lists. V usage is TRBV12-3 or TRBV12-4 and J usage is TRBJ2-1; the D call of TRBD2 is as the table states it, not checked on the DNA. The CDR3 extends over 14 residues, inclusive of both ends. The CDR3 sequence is CASSLLAGPGWQLL.

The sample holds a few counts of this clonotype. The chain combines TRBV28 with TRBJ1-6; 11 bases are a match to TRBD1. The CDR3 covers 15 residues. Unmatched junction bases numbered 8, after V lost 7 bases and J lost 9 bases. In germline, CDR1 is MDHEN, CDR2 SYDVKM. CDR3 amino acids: CASTERGQGGSPLHF. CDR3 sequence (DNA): TGTGCCAGCACCGAAAGGGGACAGGGGGGTTCACCCCTCCACTTT.

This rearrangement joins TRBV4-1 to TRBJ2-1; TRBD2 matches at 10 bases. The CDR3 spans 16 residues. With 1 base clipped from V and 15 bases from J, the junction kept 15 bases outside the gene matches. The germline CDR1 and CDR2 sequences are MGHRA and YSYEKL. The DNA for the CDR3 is TGCGCCAGCAGCCAAGTTGTTTCGGTTCTAGCGGGAGACGGGTTCTTC. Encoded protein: CASSQVVSVLAGDGFF.

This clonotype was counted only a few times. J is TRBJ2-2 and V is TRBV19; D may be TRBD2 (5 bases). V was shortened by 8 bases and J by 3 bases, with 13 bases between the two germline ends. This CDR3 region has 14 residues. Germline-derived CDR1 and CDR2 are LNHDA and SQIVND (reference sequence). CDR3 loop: CASGERAYTGELFF. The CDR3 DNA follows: TGTGCCAGTGGTGAGAGGGCTTACACCGGGGAGCTGTTTTTT.